The 20 T cell receptor beta chains in this list originate from one sample, sequenced in a study of blood T cell repertoires in COVID-19. Method: immunoSEQ multiplex PCR; TCRdb's copy keeps in-frame clones and lacks some. Of 150,000 to 250,000 clones in the sample, roughly 82% were seen once. The sample was PBMCs or T cells enriched from blood (not recorded which). The receptor source for this set is a man in his forties or fifties who had recovered from COVID-19.

A note on this clone: Other DNA sequences in this specimen translate into the identical CDR3. As DNA, the CDR3 is TGTGCCAGCAGTAGCAGGGGGAACACTGAAGCTTTCTTT. As protein: CASSSRGNTEAFF. This sequence joins TRBV12-3 or TRBV12-4 and TRBJ1-1; a possible D gene is TRBD1 (6 bases). The CDR3 is 13 amino acids. Trimming cost V 5 bases and J 1 base, with 8 bases left between them.

The chain carries TRBV4-1 and TRBJ2-4; possible D gene TRBD2, 5 bases. Germline loops: CDR1 MGHRA, CDR2 YSYEKL. CDR3 length equals 16 residues. Trimming removed 3 bases from V and 2 bases from J, with 14 bases in between. CDR3 residues: CASSHHDGLTKNIQYF. The CDR3 DNA is TGCGCCAGCAGCCATCACGACGGACTTACCAAAAACATTCAGTACTTC.

The chain links TRBV7-2 to TRBJ2-3; TRBD2 matches 7 bases. CDR3 length: 15 amino acids. V trimming: 5 bases; J trimming: 0 bases; junction bases outside the gene matches: 5. Germline CDR1 SGHTA, CDR2 FQGNSA. The CDR3 DNA follows: TGTGCCAGCAGCCGCGGGAGAGGGAGCACAGATACGCAGTATTTT. This translates into CASSRGRGSTDTQYF.

This rearrangement joins TRBV3-1 (or the pseudogene TRBV3-2) to TRBJ2-7; D is uncertain. The CDR3 covers 18 residues. The germline V gene encodes CDR1 LGHDT and CDR2 YNNKEL (reference sequence). V lost 2 bases to trimming and J lost 2 bases, with 22 bases between them. The CDR3 nucleotides read TGTGCCAGCAGCCAACGTACGGCGACTCATCCCCCGACCTACGAGCAGTACGTC. Encoded protein: CASSQRTATHPPTYEQYV.

This clone occurred once. V gene TRBV5-1 combines with J gene TRBJ1-5, with a tentative D call TRBD1 (5 bases). Trimming cost V 4 bases and J 4 bases, with 12 bases left between them. The CDR3 extends over 14 amino acids. Germline lookup yields CDR1 SGHRS and CDR2 YFSETQ. CDR3 coding DNA: TGCGCCAGCAGCCCCGACGGGGGGAATCAGCCCCAGCATTTT. Translated: CASSPDGGNQPQHF.

Regarding this clone: A read error may produce the germline difference seen at one junction end. V usage is TRBV7-7 and J usage is TRBJ2-1; D gene unclear. Germline CDR1 and CDR2: SSHAT and FNYEAQ (reference sequence). The CDR3 has 13 residues. The CDR3: CASSSTEFDEQFF. DNA for the CDR3: TGTGCTAGCAGCTCAACAGAGTTCGATGAGCAGTTCTTC.

The V gene is TRBV2, the J gene TRBJ2-7, with 10 nucleotides matching TRBD1. This CDR3 region has 13 residues. The germline gives CDR1 SNHLY, CDR2 FYNNEI. CDR3 bases: TGTGCCAGCAGTGAAAGGGGACAGGGGAAAGGAATCGTC. Protein sequence: CASSERGQGKGIV.

This clone appeared a single time. The CDR3: CASSLTPGANTEAFF. For the CDR3, the DNA is TGTGCCAGCAGCTTAACGCCAGGGGCGAACACTGAAGCTTTCTTT. The chain is built from TRBV7-3 and TRBJ1-1, with D perhaps matching TRBD1 (6 bases). Trimming stripped 0 bases from V and 1 base from J, with 9 bases between. The germline gives CDR1 SGHTA, CDR2 FQGTGA. The CDR3 spans 15 residues.

The J gene is TRBJ2-1, the V gene TRBV5-5, with 7 nucleotides matching TRBD2. V shed 0 bases and J 10 bases; nucleotides not matched to a gene: 10. The V gene's germline CDR1 is SGHKS and CDR2 YYEKEE (reference sequence). This CDR3 spans 15 amino acids. The CDR3, as DNA: TGTGCCAGCAGCTTGGAGGGGAGGGCCGTGTTAGAGCAGTTCTTC. This encodes CASSLEGRAVLEQFF.

This clone was observed a handful of times. The chain uses TRBV28 and TRBJ2-1; 9 nucleotides match TRBD1. V trimming: 9 bases; J trimming: 3 bases; junction bases outside the gene matches: 6. Looked up from germline, CDR1 is MDHEN and CDR2 is SYDVKM. The CDR3 consists of 14 residues. The CDR3 loop reads CARAGTGLYNEQFF. The CDR3 DNA sequence: TGTGCCAGAGCCGGGACAGGGCTCTACAATGAGCAGTTCTTC.

The chain links TRBV10-1 to TRBJ2-7; the match to TRBD2 covers 8 bases. This CDR3 has 15 amino acids. V lost 2 bases and J lost 2; bases outside the gene matches: 5. In germline, CDR1 is WNHNN, CDR2 SYGVQD (reference sequence). Written as DNA, the CDR3 is TGCGCCAGCAGTGAGCTGGCGGGAGGACCCTACGAGCAGTACTTC. Its protein product is CASSELAGGPYEQYF.

This chain connects TRBV5-4 to TRBJ2-7; 13 bases align to TRBD2. V shed 4 bases and J 0 bases; nucleotides not matched to a gene: 4. The CDR3 contains 16 residues. CDR1 SGHNT and CDR2 YYREEE come from the germline V gene (reference sequence). The CDR3 DNA reads TGTGCCAGCAGCAGGACTAGCGGGAGCGACTCCTACGAGCAGTACTTC. Residues: CASSRTSGSDSYEQYF.

This clone came up once. The chain is built from TRBV11-3 and TRBJ2-1, with D tentatively TRBD2 (6 bases). CDR1 and CDR2 (germline): SGHNT, YENEEA. V was trimmed by 2 bases and J by 10 bases, leaving 15 bases between them. CDR3 length equals 14 residues. CDR3 residues: CASSLFGGTGEQFF. CDR3 coding DNA: TGTGCCAGCAGCTTATTCGGCGGGACGGGGGAGCAGTTCTTC.

The V and J genes are TRBV7-8 and TRBJ2-1, with a possible D match to TRBD1 (5 bases). The CDR3 has 18 residues. In germline, CDR1 is SGHVS, CDR2 FQNEAQ. The V end lost 3 bases, the J end lost 5 bases, and 23 bases lay between the germline ends. The DNA of the CDR3 is TGTGCCAGCAGCTTGTCAGGCAACAGGCAACTGAGGCACAATGAGCAGTTCTTC. As protein: CASSLSGNRQLRHNEQFF. Full variable domain (missing parts from reference TRBV7-8 and TRBJ2-1): GAGVSQSPRYKVAKRGQDVALRCDPISGHVSLFWYQQALGQGPEFLTYFQNEAQLDKSGLPSDRFFAERPEGSVSTLKIQRTQQEDSAVYLCASSLSGNRQLRHNEQFFGPGTRLTVL.

This chain joins TRBV10-3 and TRBJ1-2, with a tentative D call TRBD1 (6 bases). CDR1 is ENHRY and CDR2 is SYGVKD in the germline V gene. The V end lost 0 bases, the J end lost 8 bases, and 13 bases lay between the germline ends. This CDR3 has 14 amino acids. The CDR3 loop reads CAISESTGLSGYTF. CDR3 nucleotide sequence: TGTGCCATCAGTGAGTCGACAGGACTGTCGGGCTACACCTTC.

The chain links TRBV9 to TRBJ2-3, with D possibly matching TRBD2 (5 bases). This CDR3 is built from 15 residues. Germline V gives CDR1 SGDLS, CDR2 YYNGEE. V shed 1 base and J shed 1 base, with 10 bases lying between them. In nucleotides, the CDR3 is TGTGCCAGCAGCGTACCTAGCTCGGGCACAGATACGCAGTATTTT. Residues: CASSVPSSGTDTQYF.

V is TRBV6-2 or TRBV6-3 and J is TRBJ1-1, with 10 bases that match TRBD1. CDR3 size: 16 residues. V was clipped by 4 bases and J by 5 bases; unmatched bases: 10. The germline CDR1 and CDR2 sequences are MNHEY and SVGEGT. The CDR3 protein is CASSSGQGTRRTEAFF. In DNA form, the CDR3 reads TGTGCCAGCAGTTCGGGACAGGGGACCCGGAGGACTGAAGCTTTCTTT.

The chain employs TRBV18 and TRBJ2-1, with 9 bases fitting TRBD2. Unmatched junction bases numbered 1, after V lost 2 bases and J lost 5 bases. The CDR3 consists of 14 residues. The germline V gene encodes CDR1 KGHSH and CDR2 LQKENI. The CDR3 nucleotides read TGTGCCAGCTCACCAGGACTAGCGAACAATGAGCAGTTCTTC. This codes for CASSPGLANNEQFF.

In its sample, this clone was seen once. This chain connects TRBV5-1 to TRBJ1-4, with D possibly being TRBD1 (5 bases). Trimming left V 4 bases short and J 0 bases short, with 10 bases between. Looked up from germline, CDR1 is SGHRS and CDR2 is YFSETQ. CDR3 length: 15 amino acids. The CDR3 sequence is CASSPAGATNEKLFF. The CDR3 DNA sequence: TGCGCCAGCAGCCCCGCGGGGGCAACTAATGAAAAACTGTTTTTT.

This clone has just a few counts. The chain couples TRBV28 to TRBJ1-1; TRBD1 matches 10 bases. V trimming: 7 bases; J trimming: 4 bases; junction bases outside the gene matches: 6. The CDR3 contains 14 residues. Germline V gives CDR1 MDHEN, CDR2 SYDVKM. The CDR3 sequence: CASTSDRGSTEAFF. The CDR3 coding sequence is TGTGCCAGCACTTCGGACAGGGGGAGCACTGAAGCTTTCTTT.